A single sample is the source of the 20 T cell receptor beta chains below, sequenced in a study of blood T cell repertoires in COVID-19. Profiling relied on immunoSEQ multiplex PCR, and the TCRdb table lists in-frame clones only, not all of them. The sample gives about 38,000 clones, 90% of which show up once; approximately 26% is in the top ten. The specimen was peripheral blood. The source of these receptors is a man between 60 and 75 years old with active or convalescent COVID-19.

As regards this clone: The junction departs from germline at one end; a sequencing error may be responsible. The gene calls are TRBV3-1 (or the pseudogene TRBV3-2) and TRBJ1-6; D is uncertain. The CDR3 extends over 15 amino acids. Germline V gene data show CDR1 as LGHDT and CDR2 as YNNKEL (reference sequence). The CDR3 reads CASNQQYSYNSPLHF. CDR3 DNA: TGTGCCAGCAACCAACAGTACTCCTATAATTCACCCCTCCACTTT.

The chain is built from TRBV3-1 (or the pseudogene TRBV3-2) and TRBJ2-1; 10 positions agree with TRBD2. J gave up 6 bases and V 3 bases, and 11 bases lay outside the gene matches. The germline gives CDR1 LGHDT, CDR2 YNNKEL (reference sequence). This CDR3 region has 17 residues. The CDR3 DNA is TGTGCCAGCAGCCAGAGGACTAGCGGTTTTCCCCTCAATGAGCAGTTCTTC. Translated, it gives CASSQRTSGFPLNEQFF.

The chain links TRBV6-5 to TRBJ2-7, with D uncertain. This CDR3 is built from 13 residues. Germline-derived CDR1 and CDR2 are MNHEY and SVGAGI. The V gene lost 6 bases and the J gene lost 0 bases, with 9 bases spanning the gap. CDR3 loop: CASRPPGSYEQYF. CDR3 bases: TGTGCCAGCAGACCCCCGGGCTCCTACGAGCAGTACTTC.

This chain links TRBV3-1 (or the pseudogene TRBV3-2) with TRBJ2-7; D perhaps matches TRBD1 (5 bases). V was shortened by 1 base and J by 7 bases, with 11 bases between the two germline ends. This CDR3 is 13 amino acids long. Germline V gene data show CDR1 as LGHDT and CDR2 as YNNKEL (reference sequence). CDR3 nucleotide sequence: TGTGCCAGCAGCCAAGGGGCAGGGCGGGAGCAGTACTTC. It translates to CASSQGAGREQYF.

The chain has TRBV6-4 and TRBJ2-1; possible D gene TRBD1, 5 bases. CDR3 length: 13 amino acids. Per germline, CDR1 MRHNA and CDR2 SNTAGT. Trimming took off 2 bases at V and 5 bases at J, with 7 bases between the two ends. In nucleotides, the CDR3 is TGTGCCAGCAGTGACGACAGTAACAATGAGCAGTTCTTC. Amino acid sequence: CASSDDSNNEQFF.

The CDR3 DNA is TGTGCCAGCAGTTACAGGGAGCGATATGGCTACACCTTC. This codes for CASSYRERYGYTF. The chain couples TRBV6-6 to TRBJ1-2; D gene uncertain. The CDR3 contains 13 residues. Germline values: CDR1 MNHNY, CDR2 SVGAGI (reference sequence). Trimming cost V 2 bases and J 5 bases, with 9 bases left between them.

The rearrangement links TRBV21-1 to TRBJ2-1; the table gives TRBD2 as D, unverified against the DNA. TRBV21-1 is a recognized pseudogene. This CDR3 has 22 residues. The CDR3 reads CASSKTSGGLAGGGSPYNEQFF. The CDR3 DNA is TGTGCCAGCAGCAAAACCTCCGGGGGACTAGCGGGAGGGGGTAGTCCCTACAATGAGCAGTTCTTC.

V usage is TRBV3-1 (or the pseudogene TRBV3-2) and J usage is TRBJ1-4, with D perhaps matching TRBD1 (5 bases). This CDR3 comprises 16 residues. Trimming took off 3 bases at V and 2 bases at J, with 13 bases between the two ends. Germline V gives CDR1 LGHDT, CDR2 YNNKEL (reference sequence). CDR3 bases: TGTGCCAGCAGCCATAGGCAGGGTGGGACTAATGAAAAACTGTTTTTT. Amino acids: CASSHRQGGTNEKLFF.

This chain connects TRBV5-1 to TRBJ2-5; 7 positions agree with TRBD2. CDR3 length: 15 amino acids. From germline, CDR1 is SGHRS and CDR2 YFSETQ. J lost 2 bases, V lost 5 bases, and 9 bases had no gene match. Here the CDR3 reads CASSGRASGQETQYF. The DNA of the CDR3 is TGCGCCAGCAGTGGTCGGGCTAGCGGACAAGAGACCCAGTACTTC.

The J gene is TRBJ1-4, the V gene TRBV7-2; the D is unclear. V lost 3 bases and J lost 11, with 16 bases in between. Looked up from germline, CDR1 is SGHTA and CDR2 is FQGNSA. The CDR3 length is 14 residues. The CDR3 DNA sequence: TGTGCCAGCAGCTTGTACGGGTCCTCTGGGAAACTGTTTTTT. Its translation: CASSLYGSSGKLFF.

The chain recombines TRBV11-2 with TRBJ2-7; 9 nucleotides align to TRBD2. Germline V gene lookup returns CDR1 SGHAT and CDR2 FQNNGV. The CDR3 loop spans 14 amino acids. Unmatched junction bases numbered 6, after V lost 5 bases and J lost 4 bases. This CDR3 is CASSSGGQRYEQYF. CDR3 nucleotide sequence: TGTGCCAGCAGCAGCGGGGGGCAGCGATACGAGCAGTACTTC.

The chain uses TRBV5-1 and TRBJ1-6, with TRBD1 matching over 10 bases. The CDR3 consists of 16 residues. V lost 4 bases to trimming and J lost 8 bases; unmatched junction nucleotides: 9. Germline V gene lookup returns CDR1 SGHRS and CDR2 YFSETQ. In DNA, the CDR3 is TGCGCCAGCAGCGGGGGACAGGGGATTGGGGATTCACCCCTCCACTTT. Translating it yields CASSGGQGIGDSPLHF.

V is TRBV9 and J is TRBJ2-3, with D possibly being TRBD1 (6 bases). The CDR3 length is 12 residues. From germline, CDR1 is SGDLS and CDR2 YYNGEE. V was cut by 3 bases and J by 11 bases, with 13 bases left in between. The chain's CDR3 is CASSAGQIEQYF. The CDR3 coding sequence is TGTGCCAGCAGCGCCGGACAGATCGAGCAGTATTTT.

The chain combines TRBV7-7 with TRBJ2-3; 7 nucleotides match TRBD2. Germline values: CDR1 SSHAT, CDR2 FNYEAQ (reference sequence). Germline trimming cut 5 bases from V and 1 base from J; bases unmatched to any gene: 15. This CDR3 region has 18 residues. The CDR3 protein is CASSPALGAGEGTDTQYF. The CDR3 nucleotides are TGTGCCAGCAGCCCGGCGCTGGGCGCGGGAGAGGGCACAGATACGCAGTATTTT.

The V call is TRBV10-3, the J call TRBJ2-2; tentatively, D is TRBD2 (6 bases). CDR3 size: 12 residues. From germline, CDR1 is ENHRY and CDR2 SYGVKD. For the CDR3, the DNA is TGTGGGACGGCGGAGGGCACCGGGGAGCTGTTTTTT. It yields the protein CGTAEGTGELFF.

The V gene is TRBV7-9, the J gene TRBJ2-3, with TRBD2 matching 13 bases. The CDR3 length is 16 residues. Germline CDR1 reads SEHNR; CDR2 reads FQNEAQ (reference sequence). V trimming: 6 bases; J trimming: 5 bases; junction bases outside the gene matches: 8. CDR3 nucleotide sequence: TGTGCCAGCAGACGGACTAGCGGGAGTATGGTAGATACGCAGTATTTT. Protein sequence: CASRRTSGSMVDTQYF.

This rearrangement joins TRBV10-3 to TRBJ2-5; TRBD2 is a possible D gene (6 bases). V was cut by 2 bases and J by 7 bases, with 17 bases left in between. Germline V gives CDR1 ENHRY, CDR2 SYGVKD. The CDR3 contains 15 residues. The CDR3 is CAISETPSDGGTQYF. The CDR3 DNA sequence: TGTGCCATCAGTGAGACCCCTAGCGACGGCGGGACCCAGTACTTC.

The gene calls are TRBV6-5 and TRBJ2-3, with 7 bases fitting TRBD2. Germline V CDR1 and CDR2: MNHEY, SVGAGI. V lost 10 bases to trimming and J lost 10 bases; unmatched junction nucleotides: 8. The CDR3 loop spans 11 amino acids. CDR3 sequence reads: CATSRLASQYF. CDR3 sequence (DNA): TGTGCCACTTCTCGACTAGCCTCGCAGTATTTT.

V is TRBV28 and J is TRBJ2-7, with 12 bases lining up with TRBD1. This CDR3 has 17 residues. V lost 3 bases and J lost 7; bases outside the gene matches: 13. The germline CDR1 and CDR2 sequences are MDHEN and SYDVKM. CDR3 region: CASSFELPGQGAGEQYF. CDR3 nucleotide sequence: TGTGCCAGCAGTTTTGAACTTCCGGGACAGGGGGCTGGTGAGCAGTACTTC.

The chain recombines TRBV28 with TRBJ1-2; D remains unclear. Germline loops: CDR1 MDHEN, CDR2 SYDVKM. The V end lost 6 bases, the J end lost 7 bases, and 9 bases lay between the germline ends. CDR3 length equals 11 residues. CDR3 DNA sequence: TGTGCCAGCAGAGTCCCTATTGGCTACACCTTC. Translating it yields CASRVPIGYTF.